Presented here are 14 T cell receptor beta chains from one specimen sequenced in a study of blood T cell repertoires in COVID-19. Method: immunoSEQ multiplex PCR; TCRdb's copy keeps in-frame clones and lacks some. This sample has about 45,000 clones; 77% occur once, and the top ten carry over 25%. Specimen: peripheral blood. These receptors all stem from a woman aged 70 to 79 with acute or convalescent COVID-19.

J is TRBJ1-5 and V is TRBV2; unclear D gene. CDR3 length: 14 residues. Trimming stripped 0 bases from V and 1 base from J, with 4 bases between. The germline CDR1 and CDR2 sequences are SNHLY and FYNNEI. In DNA, the CDR3 is TGTGCCAGCAGTGAAGCGCGGAGCAATCAGCCCCAGCATTTT. Encoded protein: CASSEARSNQPQHF. The variable domain in full, with the rest retrieved from reference TRBV2 and TRBJ1-5, is EPEVTQTPSHQVTQMGQEVILRCVPISNHLYFYWYRQILGQKVEFLVSFYNNEISEKSEIFDDQFSVERPDGSNFTLKIRSTKLEDSAMYFCASSEARSNQPQHFGDGTRLSIL.

The chain couples TRBV28 to TRBJ1-5, with a possible D match to TRBD1 (5 bases). V lost 0 bases and J lost 0, with 9 bases in between. Per germline, CDR1 MDHEN and CDR2 SYDVKM. CDR3 size: 16 residues. The CDR3 protein is CASSLWRTYSNQPQHF. The CDR3 DNA reads as TGTGCCAGCAGTTTATGGAGGACATATAGCAATCAGCCCCAGCATTTT.

This clone was counted a few times. This chain connects TRBV11-3 to TRBJ1-3; 9 nucleotides agree with TRBD1. The CDR3 totals 14 residues. The germline CDR1 and CDR2 sequences are SGHNT and YENEEA. Trimming cost V 5 bases and J 2 bases; bases outside gene matches: 1. This CDR3 reads CASSRTGAGNTIYF. The CDR3 bases are TGTGCCAGCAGCCGGACAGGGGCTGGAAACACCATATATTTT.

The chain has TRBV15 and TRBJ2-1; possible D gene TRBD2, 5 bases. CDR1 LNHNV and CDR2 YYDKDF come from the germline V gene (reference sequence). Trimming stripped 3 bases from V and 0 bases from J, with 12 bases between. The CDR3 covers 16 residues. The CDR3 sequence: CATSSWRAYSYNEQFF. The CDR3 DNA is TGTGCCACCAGCAGCTGGCGGGCCTACTCCTACAATGAGCAGTTCTTC. Combining the CDR3 with reference TRBV15 and TRBJ2-1 gives the whole variable domain DAMVIQNPRYQVTQFGKPVTLSCSQTLNHNVMYWYQQKSSQAPKLLFHYYDKDFNNEADTPDNFQSRRPNTSFCFLDIRSPGLGDTAMYLCATSSWRAYSYNEQFFGPGTRLTVL.

DNA of the CDR3: TGTGCCACCAGCAGAGAATGGGACAGTGGCACAGATACGCAGTATTTT. Protein: CATSREWDSGTDTQYF. This rearrangement joins TRBV15 to TRBJ2-3; 7 bases align to TRBD1. Germline values: CDR1 LNHNV, CDR2 YYDKDF (reference sequence). CDR3 length equals 16 residues. V lost 0 bases, J lost 1 base, and 4 bases stayed unmatched.

J is TRBJ2-3 and V is TRBV6-5, with TRBD1 matching over 12 bases. Germline CDR1 reads MNHEY; CDR2 reads SVGAGI. The V segment lost 11 bases and the J segment 7 bases; nucleotides outside the gene matches: 10. This CDR3 spans 14 amino acids. CDR3 in DNA: TGTGCCTCCACCGGGACAGGGGGCTTTAATACGCAGTATTTT. It specifies CASTGTGGFNTQYF.

This chain uses TRBV6-6 with TRBJ2-1; maybe TRBD2 (5 bases). Trimming left V 5 bases short and J 7 bases short, with 21 bases between. The germline gives CDR1 MNHNY, CDR2 SVGAGI (reference sequence). There are 16 residues in the CDR3. The CDR3 nucleotides read TGTGCCAGCAGTCCGTATGACTACGGATCGGGGAATGAGCAGTTCTTC. Translated, it gives CASSPYDYGSGNEQFF.

The chain is built from TRBV6-5 and TRBJ2-3; D remains ambiguous. Trimming left V 9 bases short and J 2 bases short, with 15 bases between. This CDR3 has 14 residues. Germline CDR1 reads MNHEY; CDR2 reads SVGAGI. CDR3 coding DNA: TGTGCCAGTACCACACTAACGGTCACAGATACGCAGTATTTT. Protein product: CASTTLTVTDTQYF.

V and J are TRBV12-5 and TRBJ2-7, with 7 bases fitting TRBD2. The V segment lost 1 base and the J segment 2 bases; nucleotides outside the gene matches: 2. CDR1 is LGHNT and CDR2 is FRNRAP in the germline V gene. CDR3 length equals 14 residues. For the CDR3, the DNA is TGTGCTAGTGGTTTGGGACTAGCCCCCTACGAGCAGTACTTC. Translated: CASGLGLAPYEQYF.

This rearrangement joins TRBV24-1 to TRBJ2-1; 7 nucleotides align to TRBD1. Germline values: CDR1 KGHDR, CDR2 SFDVKD. Germline trimming cut 7 bases from V and 5 bases from J; bases unmatched to any gene: 7. The CDR3 length is 14 residues. The CDR3 here is CATRSPGQHNEQFF. Here the CDR3 DNA reads TGTGCCACCAGGTCTCCGGGACAGCACAATGAGCAGTTCTTC.

CDR3 coding DNA: TGTGCCAGCAGCTTAGATGTCGGGAGCTATCAAGAGACCCAGTACTTC. It is translated as CASSLDVGSYQETQYF. This chain joins TRBV11-2 and TRBJ2-5; D is perhaps TRBD2 (6 bases). This CDR3 region has 16 residues. The germline CDR1 and CDR2 sequences are SGHAT and FQNNGV. Between the trimmed V and J ends, which lost 0 bases and 2 bases, there was a span of 13 bases.

This clone was counted between two and nine times. This chain uses TRBV5-4 with TRBJ2-7; 9 nucleotides align to TRBD2. The trim removed 1 base at V and 0 bases at J, leaving 8 bases unmatched. Germline CDR1 and CDR2: SGHNT and YYREEE (reference sequence). The CDR3 is 17 residues long. CDR3 protein: CASSLKLNSGGSYEQYF. The DNA for the CDR3 is TGTGCCAGCAGCTTGAAACTGAATAGCGGGGGCTCCTACGAGCAGTACTTC.

J is TRBJ2-1 and V is TRBV6-6, with a tentative D call TRBD2 (7 bases). Germline assignment: CDR1 MNHNY and CDR2 SVGAGI (reference sequence). Trimming removed 0 bases from V and 4 bases from J, with 13 bases in between. The CDR3 totals 16 residues. CDR3: CASSYSGGPSYNEQFF. The CDR3 nucleotides are TGTGCCAGCAGTTACTCGGGGGGGCCTTCGTACAATGAGCAGTTCTTC.

The chain employs TRBV30 and TRBJ1-5; TRBD1 matches 8 bases. CDR1 and CDR2 from the germline V gene are GTSNPN and SVGIG (reference sequence). V was clipped by 3 bases and J by 5 bases; unmatched bases: 6. This CDR3 is 14 amino acids long. Here the CDR3 DNA reads TGTGCCTGGAGCCTACAGGGGGGGCATCAGCCCCAGCATTTT. This codes for CAWSLQGGHQPQHF.